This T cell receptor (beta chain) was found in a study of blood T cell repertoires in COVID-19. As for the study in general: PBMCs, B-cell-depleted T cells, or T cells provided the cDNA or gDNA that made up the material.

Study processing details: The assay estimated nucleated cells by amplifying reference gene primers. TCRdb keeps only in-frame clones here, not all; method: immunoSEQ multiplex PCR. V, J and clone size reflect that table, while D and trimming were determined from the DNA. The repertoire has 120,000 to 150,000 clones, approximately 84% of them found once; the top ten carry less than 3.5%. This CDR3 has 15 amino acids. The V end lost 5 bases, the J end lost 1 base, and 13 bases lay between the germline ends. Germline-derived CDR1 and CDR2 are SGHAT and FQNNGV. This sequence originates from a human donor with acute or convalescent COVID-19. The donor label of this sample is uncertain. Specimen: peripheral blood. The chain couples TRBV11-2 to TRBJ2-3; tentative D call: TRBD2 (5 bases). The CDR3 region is CASSPESGRTDTQYF. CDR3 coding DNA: TGTGCCAGCAGCCCCGAAAGCGGCCGCACAGATACGCAGTATTTT. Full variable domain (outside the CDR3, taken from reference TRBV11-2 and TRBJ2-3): EAGVAQSPRYKIIEKRQSVAFWCNPISGHATLYWYQQILGQGPKLLIQFQNNGVVDDSQLPKDRFSAERLKGVDSTLKIQPAKLEDSAVYLCASSPESGRTDTQYFGPGTRLTVL.